This T cell receptor (beta chain) was captured by sequencing in a study of blood T cells in healthy people across ages (dated by TCRdb to between 2014 and 2017). With respect to the entire study: In model experiments, roughly one uniquely barcoded TCR beta cDNA molecule per two T cells was captured by template switching. The study measured age-related changes in TCR beta repertoire diversity using deep sequencing normalized with unique cDNA molecular identifiers. The donors were divided into four age groups: young (average around 17 years), middle-aged (about 40), aged (approximately 62) and long-lived (roughly 82). For two donors (one aged 18 to 29 and one aged 80 or older), the study analyzed two additional independent replicas of 1 million unique cDNA reads from the same blood draw. To avoid experimental bias, donors of different ages were spread randomly across the sequencing lanes.

The donors were 40 or so Caucasian individuals from Russia, aged roughly 6 to 90 years, who were systemically healthy. Each donor gave 8 to 10 milliliters of peripheral blood, drawn into EDTA-treated Vacutainer tubes. Ficoll-Paque density-gradient centrifugation was used to isolate PBMCs, with at least 7 million obtained per sample. Trizol reagent was used to extract total RNA from the PBMCs, yielding at least 5.5 micrograms per sample. The percentages of naive CD45RAhigh/CD27high T cells were determined by flow cytometry on a PBMC aliquot from every donor. Details on this clonotype: Its binding antigen is unknown. It has no much larger one-base neighbor in the sample; base qualities were not kept.

Broad study findings and their caveats: Compared with the aged group, the long-lived group had more naive CD4+ T cells, fewer expanded clones and increased TCR diversity, suggesting age selection. The percentage of naive T cells measured by flow cytometry correlated strongly with observed TCR beta diversity. Observed TCR beta diversity per million T cells fell roughly linearly with age, and a significant reduction was already apparent by age roughly 41. Conclusive comparison of naive and antigen-experienced compartments was prevented by the profiling of bulk unsorted PBMCs. Donor CMV infection status was unknown, potentially confounding age-related changes in expanded clonotypes. Total diversity estimates from one million sequenced T cells were considered lower bounds and underestimates.

The method was 5' RACE. Sequencer: Illumina HiSeq 2500. A second roughly 7 to 11 cycle PCR used a sample-barcoded 5' primer and a J-beta primer mix. A unique molecular identifier was introduced onto each TCR beta cDNA molecule by a template-switch 5' adaptor carrying 12 random nucleotides. At least 2.5 million CDR3-containing paired-end reads were obtained from each sample. First-strand cDNA synthesis was performed from all RNA using the Mint cDNA synthesis kit, with priming by a TRBC-specific oligonucleotide. Following uracil-DNA glycosylase treatment, all cDNA underwent a first 18-cycle PCR with the universal primers M1SS and BC2_uni_R. The published analysis was carried out like this. For normalization, 1 million high-quality reads were randomly selected from each sample, with every read carrying a distinct molecular identifier. Instead of being binned into consensus sequences, reads with shared molecular identifiers were discarded. CDR3 identification, clonotype clustering and error correction used MiTCR with a Q25 quality threshold and the strictest error-elimination algorithm. Lower-bound total TCR beta diversity was estimated with a nonparametric unseen species model using Euler transformation. Clones were called with MiXCR by TCRdb after fastp trimmed the public reads at Q25, and only in-frame beta chains were retained. Identical CDR3 protein sequences are pooled into one entry, listed with their most common genes and DNA. TCRdb's processing, not the authors', yielded these V and J calls. In all, the sample holds 650,000 to 1,000,000 distinct CDR3 sequences, and under 40% of those were seen once. Around 13% of the sample is held by the ten biggest clonotypes.

Including cysteine and phenylalanine, the CDR3 has 17 amino acids. Only the CDR3 part of the read is kept: 51 bases, read in frame from the first base. The receptor comes from a man in his late teens or twenties in good health. The chain joins TRBV21-1 to TRBJ2-3; TRBD1 reflects the table's D call only, with no check against the DNA. TRBV21-1 is a listed pseudogene. Specimen: blood. The base sequence is TGTGCCAGCAGCAAAGTAGGTTACGGGCAGGGGCCAGATACGCAGTATTTT. Its translation reads: CASSKVGYGQGPDTQYF.